This T cell receptor beta chain came from a study of cytomegalovirus exposure and HLA in healthy donors. Trimming took 4 bases from V and 4 from J; bases not matched to a gene: 7. The CDR3 consists of 16 residues. Germline V gene data show CDR1 as SGHNT and CDR2 as YYREEE (reference sequence). Primers: 60 Vbeta forward and 13 Jbeta reverse. The method was immunoSEQ multiplex PCR; TCRdb's version includes in-frame clones alone and lacks a portion of them. The table includes approximately 170,000 clones, 85% detected once. Sequenced sample: PBMCs. This clonotype was sampled from a boy aged 2-15 years in good health and CMV-seronegative. The rearrangement joins TRBV5-4 to TRBJ2-5; 13 positions match TRBD2. CDR3 DNA sequence: TGTGCCAGCAGCGCTAGGACTAGCGGGAGAAGAGAGACCCAGTACTTC. This codes for CASSARTSGRRETQYF.